The next 9 T cell receptor beta chains were all read from a single sample in a study of OX40 agonist ivuxolimab in advanced cancers. The library was built by means of the immunoSEQ multiplex PCR assay. Held by TCRdb, this immuneACCESS table contains in-frame sequences only and omits some clones. Under half of the omission traces to an unresolved V gene where checked; the cause of the rest is unknown. This sample is represented by about 51,000 clones; roughly four fifths of them were singletons. Jointly, the top ten make up approximately 3% of the sample. The sample in question was CD4+ or CD8+ T cells sorted from blood, obtained in a trial of the OX40 agonist ivuxolimab. Receptor source: an adult with an advanced solid tumor such as melanoma, head and neck, liver or kidney cancer.

The chain has TRBV6-1 and TRBJ2-7; no definite D call. The CDR3 runs to 12 residues. CDR1 is MNHNS, CDR2 SASEGT, per germline. With 1 base removed from V and 9 bases from J, the gap between germline ends came to 10 bases. The CDR3 sequence: CASSEGGVGQYF. The CDR3 DNA reads TGTGCCAGCAGTGAAGGGGGTGTCGGGCAGTACTTC.

This chain links TRBV6-5 with TRBJ2-4, with no clear D. The germline gives CDR1 MNHEY, CDR2 SVGAGI. The CDR3 has 15 amino acids. Trimming removed 0 bases from V and 0 bases from J, with 6 bases in between. The CDR3 DNA sequence: TGTGCCAGCAGTTACTCTCGGACAGCCAAAAACATTCAGTACTTC. It encodes CASSYSRTAKNIQYF.

The genes are TRBV7-9 and TRBJ2-3, with 10 nucleotides matching TRBD1. CDR1 and CDR2 (germline): SEHNR, FQNEAQ (reference sequence). After removal of 1 base from V and 0 bases from J, the junction contained 4 bases not matched to a gene. The CDR3 is 17 amino acids. DNA for the CDR3: TGTGCCAGCAGCTTAGGGACAGGGGGGGTGAGCACAGATACGCAGTATTTT. This sequence encodes CASSLGTGGVSTDTQYF.

The rearrangement links TRBV7-3 to TRBJ2-1; a possible D gene is TRBD2 (5 bases). This CDR3 is built from 15 residues. Germline V gives CDR1 SGHTA, CDR2 FQGTGA. Trimming took off 5 bases at V and 9 bases at J, with 20 bases between the two ends. The CDR3 DNA sequence: TGTGCCAGCAGCCCTTATCCGGACTCACGCGGTGAGCAGTTCTTC. It translates to CASSPYPDSRGEQFF.

This sequence joins TRBV10-1 and TRBJ2-7, with D perhaps TRBD1 (6 bases). CDR3 length: 16 amino acids. V was trimmed by 8 bases and J by 0 bases, leaving 20 bases between them. Germline CDR1 WNHNN, CDR2 SYGVQD (reference sequence). This CDR3 is CASGPGGRGNSYEQYF. As DNA, the CDR3 is TGCGCCAGCGGACCCGGTGGCAGGGGAAACTCCTACGAGCAGTACTTC.

The chain combines TRBV15 with TRBJ2-1; 7 bases align to TRBD2. CDR1 and CDR2 (germline): LNHNV, YYDKDF (reference sequence). With V trimmed by 0 bases and J by 5 bases, 7 bases remained unmatched. This CDR3 is 16 amino acids long. CDR3 bases: TGTGCCACCAGCAGAGATCTTGCGGGGACTAACAATGAGCAGTTCTTC. Its translation: CATSRDLAGTNNEQFF.

This clone is termed medium-sized. This chain uses TRBV5-6 with TRBJ1-4, with TRBD1 identical over 7 bases. This CDR3 is built from 14 residues. With V trimmed by 1 base and J by 11 bases, 8 bases remained unmatched. Germline V CDR1 and CDR2: SGHDT, YYEEEE. Here the CDR3 reads CASSLLRQGGKLFF. The DNA for the CDR3 is TGTGCCAGCAGCTTGTTGCGACAGGGTGGGAAACTGTTTTTT.

This clone was seen once. The chain links TRBV14 to TRBJ2-6; D is unclear. This CDR3 is built from 15 residues. Trimming removed 4 bases from V and 0 bases from J, with 7 bases in between. Germline values: CDR1 SGHDN, CDR2 FVKESK. The chain's CDR3 is CASSPDGSGANVLTF. Written as DNA, the CDR3 is TGTGCCAGCAGCCCTGACGGCTCTGGGGCCAACGTCCTGACTTTC.

The rearrangement uses TRBV6-5 and TRBJ2-6; no definite D call. V gave up 7 bases and J gave up 4 bases, with 8 bases separating them. CDR1 MNHEY and CDR2 SVGAGI come from the germline V gene. This CDR3 is 13 amino acids long. In nucleotides, the CDR3 is TGTGCCAGCAATACTCCGGGGGCCAACGTCCTGACTTTC. This sequence encodes CASNTPGANVLTF.